The source of this TCR beta chain is a study of cytomegalovirus exposure and HLA in healthy donors. General observations from the study: HLA alleles showed associations with around 15,000 TCR beta sequences in a later analysis, at a 0.05 false discovery rate. With later analysis, a missense DCLRE1C variant became linked to TCR beta V- and J-gene trimming. Investigators reported more than 150 TCR beta chains as tied to cytomegalovirus. Upon later analysis, HLA-associated TCR beta chains proved more clonally expanded than other, equally common chains.

This CDR3 is 14 amino acids long. The ends were cut back, 10 bases at V and 5 bases at J, with 15 bases in the middle. Germline assignment: CDR1 MDHEN and CDR2 SYDVKM. On this clone itself: The antigen is not known.

Vbeta (60) and Jbeta (13) primers were used in the PCR. Data came from immunoSEQ multiplex PCR; TCRdb stores just in-frame clones and leaves some out. The sample lists under 100,000 clones, 70% to 80% occurring once. The chain joins TRBV28 to TRBJ2-6; perhaps TRBD1 as D (5 bases). Sequenced material: PBMCs. This receptor was identified in a man aged 50 to 60 in good health and CMV-seronegative. The CDR3 loop is CATTQGGRANVLTF. The DNA for the CDR3 is TGTGCCACGACCCAGGGTGGTCGGGCCAACGTCCTGACTTTC.